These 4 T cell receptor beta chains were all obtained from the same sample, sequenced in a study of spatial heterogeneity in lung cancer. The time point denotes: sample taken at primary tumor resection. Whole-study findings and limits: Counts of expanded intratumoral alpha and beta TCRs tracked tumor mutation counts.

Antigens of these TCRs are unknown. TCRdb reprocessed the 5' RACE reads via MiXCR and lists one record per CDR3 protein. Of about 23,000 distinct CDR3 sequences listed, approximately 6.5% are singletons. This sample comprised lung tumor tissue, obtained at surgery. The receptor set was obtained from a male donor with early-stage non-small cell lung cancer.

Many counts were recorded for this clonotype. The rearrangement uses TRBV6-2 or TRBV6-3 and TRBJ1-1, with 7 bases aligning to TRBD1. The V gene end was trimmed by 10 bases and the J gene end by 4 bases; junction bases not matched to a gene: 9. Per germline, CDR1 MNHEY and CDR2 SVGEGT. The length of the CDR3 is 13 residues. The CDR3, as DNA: TGTGCCACCAAAAGACAGGGAAGCACTGAAGCTTTCTTT. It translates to CATKRQGSTEAFF.

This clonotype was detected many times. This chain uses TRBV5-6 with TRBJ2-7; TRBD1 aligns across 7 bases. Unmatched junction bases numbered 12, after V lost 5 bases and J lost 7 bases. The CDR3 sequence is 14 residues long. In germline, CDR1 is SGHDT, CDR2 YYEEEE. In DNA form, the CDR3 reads TGTGCCAGCAGTTGGACAGGAAAATCGGGGGAGCAGTACTTC. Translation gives CASSWTGKSGEQYF.

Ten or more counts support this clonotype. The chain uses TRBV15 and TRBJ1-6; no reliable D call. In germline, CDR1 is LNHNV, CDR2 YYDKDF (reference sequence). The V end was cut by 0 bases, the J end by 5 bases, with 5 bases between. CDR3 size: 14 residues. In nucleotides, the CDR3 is TGTGCCACCAGCAGAGATCTAGATAATTCACCCCTCCACTTT. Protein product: CATSRDLDNSPLHF.

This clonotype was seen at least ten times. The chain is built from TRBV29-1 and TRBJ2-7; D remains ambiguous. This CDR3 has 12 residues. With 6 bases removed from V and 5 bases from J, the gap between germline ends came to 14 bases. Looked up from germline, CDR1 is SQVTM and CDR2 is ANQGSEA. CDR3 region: CSVGSSYDEQYF. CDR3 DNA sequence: TGCAGCGTAGGGTCTTCATACGACGAGCAGTACTTC.